In its sample, the clone carrying this T cell receptor beta chain was seen once. Its target is unknown. Using immunoSEQ multiplex PCR, the repertoire was profiled, and TCRdb retains in-frame clones only, with some absent. The table records about 61,000 clones, approximately 90% of them present only once. Sampling of blood occurred at baseline, cycle 4 day 1, and cycle 7 day 1. These data belong to a study of OX40 agonist ivuxolimab in advanced cancers. The overall study: Three dose-escalation patients had partial responses: one with hepatocellular carcinoma and two with cutaneous melanoma.

The study's findings and limits: Among the lowest peripheral clonal expansion occurred in 0.1-3.0 mg/kg partial responders.

The CDR3 has 14 amino acids. With 3 bases clipped from V and 6 bases from J, the junction kept 7 bases outside the gene matches. Germline V gene lookup returns CDR1 SGHRS and CDR2 YFSETQ. The origin of this receptor is an adult with an advanced solid tumor such as melanoma, head and neck, liver or kidney cancer. This chain links TRBV5-1 with TRBJ1-2; TRBD1 agrees at 8 bases. Material: CD4+ or CD8+ T cells sorted from blood, obtained in a trial of the OX40 agonist ivuxolimab. CDR3 amino acids: CASSSDIRGHGYTF. The DNA for the CDR3 is TGCGCCAGCAGCTCGGACATCAGGGGGCATGGCTACACCTTC. The entire variable domain, with the rest obtained from reference TRBV5-1 and TRBJ1-2, is as follows: KAGVTQTPRYLIKTRGQQVTLSCSPISGHRSVSWYQQTPGQGLQFLFEYFSETQRNKGNFPGRFSGRQFSNSRSEMNVSTLELGDSALYLCASSSDIRGHGYTFGSGTRLTVV.